This passage covers 7 T cell receptor beta chains from one sample sequenced in a study of OX40 agonist ivuxolimab in advanced cancers. Sequenced by immunoSEQ multiplex PCR; TCRdb stores in-frame clones only, minus some. The sample yields 65,000 to 90,000 clones, approximately 90% seen once. This material consisted of CD4+ or CD8+ T cells sorted from blood, taken in a trial of the OX40 agonist ivuxolimab. The receptor set was obtained from an adult with an advanced solid tumor such as melanoma, head and neck, liver or kidney cancer.

This clone appeared a few times. The chain uses TRBV10-2 and TRBJ2-7, with D hard to call. V was clipped by 7 bases and J by 0 bases, with 4 bases between them. The CDR3 has 11 amino acids. The germline V gene encodes CDR1 WSHSY and CDR2 SAAADI. CDR3 sequence: CASTDSYEQYF. Written as DNA, the CDR3 is TGCGCCAGCACTGACTCCTACGAGCAGTACTTC.

The chain recombines TRBV7-6 with TRBJ2-5, with 11 nucleotides matching TRBD2. This CDR3 region has 16 residues. Germline CDR1 reads SGHVS; CDR2 reads FNYEAQ. The V and J ends lost 0 bases and 4 bases, in that order; junction bases with no gene match: 4. DNA for the CDR3: TGTGCCAGCAGCTTAGCTAGCGGGAGGGGTGGAGAGACCCAGTACTTC. It is translated as CASSLASGRGGETQYF.

This clone was seen once. This chain uses TRBV5-1 with TRBJ2-7, with 8 positions matching TRBD2. The CDR3 is 14 amino acids. V was clipped by 4 bases and J by 4 bases; unmatched bases: 7. Looked up from germline, CDR1 is SGHRS and CDR2 is YFSETQ. CDR3 in amino acids: CASSVSGTSYEQYF. The CDR3 DNA sequence: TGCGCCAGCAGCGTCTCCGGGACTAGTTACGAGCAGTACTTC.

The gene calls are TRBV5-1 and TRBJ2-5, with D maybe TRBD1 (5 bases). Germline CDR1 reads SGHRS; CDR2 reads YFSETQ. V gave up 0 bases and J gave up 1 base, with 13 bases separating them. There are 16 residues in the CDR3. The CDR3 spells CASSLDVWQGQETQYF. The CDR3 DNA is TGCGCCAGCAGCTTGGACGTATGGCAGGGCCAAGAGACCCAGTACTTC.

This chain connects TRBV19 to TRBJ1-1; 7 bases map to TRBD1. V dropped 6 bases and J dropped 3; count of bases not matched to a gene: 4. The CDR3 has 13 amino acids. Germline V gene data show CDR1 as LNHDA and CDR2 as SQIVND (reference sequence). CDR3 bases: TGTGCCAGTAGAGGACAGGCCCACACTGAAGCTTTCTTT. Protein sequence: CASRGQAHTEAFF.

Written as DNA, the CDR3 is TGTGCCAGCAGTTTAGGGATCAGAGGTTCACCCCTCCACTTT. Translated, it gives CASSLGIRGSPLHF. This rearrangement joins TRBV28 to TRBJ1-6; D gene uncertain. V gave up 2 bases and J gave up 9 bases, with 11 bases separating them. Germline CDR1 and CDR2: MDHEN and SYDVKM. The CDR3 has 14 residues.

This chain links TRBV5-6 with TRBJ2-3; possible D gene TRBD1, 5 bases. V was clipped by 0 bases and J by 4 bases, with 9 bases between them. From germline, CDR1 is SGHDT and CDR2 YYEEEE. The length of the CDR3 is 14 residues. The CDR3 reads CASSLGQGSDTQYF. CDR3 in DNA: TGTGCCAGCAGCTTGGGCCAGGGTTCAGATACGCAGTATTTT. Supplemented by reference TRBV5-6 and TRBJ2-3, the full variable domain reads DAGVTQSPTHLIKTRGQQVTLRCSPKSGHDTVSWYQQALGQGPQFIFQYYEEEERQRGNFPDRFSGHQFPNYSSELNVNALLLGDSALYLCASSLGQGSDTQYFGPGTRLTVL.